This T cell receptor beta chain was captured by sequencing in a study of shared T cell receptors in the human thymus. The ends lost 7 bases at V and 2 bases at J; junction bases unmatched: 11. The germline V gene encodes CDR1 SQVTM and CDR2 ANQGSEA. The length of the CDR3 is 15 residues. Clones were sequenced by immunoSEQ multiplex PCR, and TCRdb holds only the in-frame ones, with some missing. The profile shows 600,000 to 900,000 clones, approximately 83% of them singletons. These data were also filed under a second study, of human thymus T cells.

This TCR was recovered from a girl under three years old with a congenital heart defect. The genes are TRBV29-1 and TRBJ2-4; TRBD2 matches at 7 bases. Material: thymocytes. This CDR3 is CSALVGGSPKNIQYF. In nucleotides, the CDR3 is TGCAGCGCTTTGGTGGGCGGGAGCCCCAAAAACATTCAGTACTTC.